The rows below give T cell receptor beta chains drawn from one sample of a study of follicular helper T cells after annual influenza vaccination. Repertoires were generated with immunoSEQ multiplex PCR, while TCRdb's copy carries only in-frame clones and drops some. Of roughly 2,600 clones in the sample, approximately 86% were seen once. The source was CXCR5+ CD38+ circulating T follicular helper cells from blood, collected on the day of influenza vaccination. The receptors here all came from an adult who received the influenza vaccine. CDR3s leave out the opening cysteine and the closing phenylalanine or tryptophan.

v_call,cdr3_aa
TRBV6-1,ASREGWGTGFGYT
TRBV5-1,ASSPGQETSGANVLT
TRBV6-1,ASRRGGAFNYGYT
TRBV11-2,ASSLGGTSTNEKLF
TRBV28,ASSWGGVGETQY
TRBV7-8,ASTLRVQRSGELF
TRBV18,ASSPIGGGGKTQY
TRBV5-1,ASSGGADTDTQY
TRBV6-1,ASSEALREGEQF
TRBV5-1,ASSLKGVPNTGELF
TRBV29-1,SVGQAGGTDTQY
TRBV6-6,ASSPTGDYGYT
TRBV27,ASSHRQGRTGELF